This T cell receptor beta chain was sequenced in a study of type 1 regulatory T cells. Background on the study: This in vitro CD4 product, T-allo10, is enriched for Tr1 cells and alloantigen-specific.

The CDR3 has 15 amino acids. The germline gives CDR1 DFQATT, CDR2 SNEGSKA (reference sequence). The V gene lost 0 bases and the J gene lost 6 bases, with 15 bases spanning the gap. A few counts support this clonotype. Its cognate antigen is unknown. TCRdb analysed the reads with MiXCR anew, one entry per CDR3 protein. The sample holds 68,000 or so distinct CDR3 sequences, 49% seen once. The gene calls are TRBV20-1 and TRBJ1-5, with D possibly matching TRBD1 (5 bases). The specimen sequenced was cultured non-Tr1 T cells, either the whole culture or a sorted T cell fraction (not recorded which). This sequence was found in a human donor in good health. CDR3 sequence reads: CSARDLNQGGQPQHF. The CDR3 coding sequence is TGCAGTGCTAGAGATCTTAATCAGGGTGGTCAGCCCCAGCATTTT.